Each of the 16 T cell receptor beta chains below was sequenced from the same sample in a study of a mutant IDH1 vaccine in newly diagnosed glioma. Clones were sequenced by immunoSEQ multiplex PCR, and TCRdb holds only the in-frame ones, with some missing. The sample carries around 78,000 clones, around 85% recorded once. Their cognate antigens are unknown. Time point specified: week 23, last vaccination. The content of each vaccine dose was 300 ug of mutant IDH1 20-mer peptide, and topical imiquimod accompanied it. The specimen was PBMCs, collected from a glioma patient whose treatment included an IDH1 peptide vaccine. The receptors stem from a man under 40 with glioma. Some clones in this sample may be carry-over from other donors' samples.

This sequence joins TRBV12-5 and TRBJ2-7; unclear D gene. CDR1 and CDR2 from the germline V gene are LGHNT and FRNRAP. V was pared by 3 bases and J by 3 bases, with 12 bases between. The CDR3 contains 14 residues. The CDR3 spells CASGFAGWDYEQYF. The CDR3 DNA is TGTGCTAGTGGTTTCGCAGGTTGGGACTACGAGCAGTACTTC.

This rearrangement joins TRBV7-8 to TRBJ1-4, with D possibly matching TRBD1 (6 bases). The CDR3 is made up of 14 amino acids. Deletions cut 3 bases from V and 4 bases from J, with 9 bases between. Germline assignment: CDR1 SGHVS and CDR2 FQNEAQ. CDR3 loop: CASSLTGLNEKLFF. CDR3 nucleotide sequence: TGTGCCAGCAGCTTGACAGGCCTTAATGAAAAACTGTTTTTT. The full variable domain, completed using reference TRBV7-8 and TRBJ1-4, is GAGVSQSPRYKVAKRGQDVALRCDPISGHVSLFWYQQALGQGPEFLTYFQNEAQLDKSGLPSDRFFAERPEGSVSTLKIQRTQQEDSAVYLCASSLTGLNEKLFFGSGTQLSVL.

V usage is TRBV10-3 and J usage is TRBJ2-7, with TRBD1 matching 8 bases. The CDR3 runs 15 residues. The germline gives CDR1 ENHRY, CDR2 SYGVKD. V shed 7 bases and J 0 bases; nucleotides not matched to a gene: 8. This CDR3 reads CAITSGTGSSYEQYF. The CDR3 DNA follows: TGTGCCATCACCTCCGGGACAGGAAGCTCCTACGAGCAGTACTTC.

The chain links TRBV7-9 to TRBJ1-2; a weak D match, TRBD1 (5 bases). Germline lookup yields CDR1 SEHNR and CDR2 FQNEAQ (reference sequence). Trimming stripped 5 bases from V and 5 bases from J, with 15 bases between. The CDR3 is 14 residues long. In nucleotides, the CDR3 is TGTGCCAGCAGCCCTGACAGTTTACGGTATGGCTACACCTTC. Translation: CASSPDSLRYGYTF.

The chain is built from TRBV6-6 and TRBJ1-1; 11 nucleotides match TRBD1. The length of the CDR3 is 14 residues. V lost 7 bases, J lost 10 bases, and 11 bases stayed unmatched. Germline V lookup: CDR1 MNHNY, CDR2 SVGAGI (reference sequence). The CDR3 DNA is TGTGCCAGCACTTCAGGACAGGGGGCGACGGGAGCTTTCTTT. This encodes CASTSGQGATGAFF.

Here the CDR3 DNA reads TGTGCCAGCAGCGCGTCCCTACGGGGGACCCAGTACTTC. Its translation is CASSASLRGTQYF. The rearrangement joins TRBV5-6 to TRBJ2-5; TRBD2 is a possible D gene (5 bases). The V end lost 4 bases, the J end lost 7 bases, and 14 bases lay between the germline ends. The CDR3 is 13 residues long. Per the germline V gene, CDR1 is SGHDT and CDR2 is YYEEEE.

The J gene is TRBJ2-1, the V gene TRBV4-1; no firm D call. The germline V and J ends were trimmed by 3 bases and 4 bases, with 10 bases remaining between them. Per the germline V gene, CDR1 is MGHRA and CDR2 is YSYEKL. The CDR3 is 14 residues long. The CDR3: CASSQTNPYNEQFF. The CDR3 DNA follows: TGCGCCAGCAGCCAGACAAACCCGTACAATGAGCAGTTCTTC.

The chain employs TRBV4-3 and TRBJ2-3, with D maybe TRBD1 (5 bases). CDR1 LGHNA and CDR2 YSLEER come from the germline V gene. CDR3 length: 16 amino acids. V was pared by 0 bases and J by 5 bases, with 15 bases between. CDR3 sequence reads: CASSQDRGRFGDTQYF. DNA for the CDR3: TGCGCCAGCAGCCAAGATAGGGGCAGGTTTGGAGATACGCAGTATTTT.

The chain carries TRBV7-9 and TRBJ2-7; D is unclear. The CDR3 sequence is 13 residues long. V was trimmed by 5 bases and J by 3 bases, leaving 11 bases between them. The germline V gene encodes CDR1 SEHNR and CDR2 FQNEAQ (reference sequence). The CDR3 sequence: CASSHRDLYEQYF. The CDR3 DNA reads TGTGCCAGCAGCCACAGAGACCTCTACGAGCAGTACTTC.

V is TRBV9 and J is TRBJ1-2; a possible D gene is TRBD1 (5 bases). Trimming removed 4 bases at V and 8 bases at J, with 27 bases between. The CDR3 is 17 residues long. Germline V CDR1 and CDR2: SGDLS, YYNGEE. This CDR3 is CASSHHQRQHRDEGYTF. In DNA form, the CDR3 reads TGTGCCAGCAGCCACCACCAGCGACAGCACAGAGACGAGGGCTACACCTTC.

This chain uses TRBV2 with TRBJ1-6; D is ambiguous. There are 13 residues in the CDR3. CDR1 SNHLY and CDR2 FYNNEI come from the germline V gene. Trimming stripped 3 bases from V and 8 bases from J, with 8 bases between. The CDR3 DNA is TGTGCCAGCAGTGATTATAATTATTCACCCCTCCACTTT. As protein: CASSDYNYSPLHF.

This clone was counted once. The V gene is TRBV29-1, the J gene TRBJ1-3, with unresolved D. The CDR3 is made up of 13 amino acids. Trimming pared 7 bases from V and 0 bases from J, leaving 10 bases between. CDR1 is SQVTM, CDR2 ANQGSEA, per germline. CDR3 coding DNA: TGCAGCGGTGCGGAGGGCTCTGGAAACACCATATATTTT. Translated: CSGAEGSGNTIYF.

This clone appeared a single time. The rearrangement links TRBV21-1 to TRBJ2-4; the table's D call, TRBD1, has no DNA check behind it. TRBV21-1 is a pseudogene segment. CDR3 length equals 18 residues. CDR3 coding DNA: TGTGCCAGCAGCAAAGGGCAAGAGCTACAGGGTTCCAAAAACATTCAGTACTTC. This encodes CASSKGQELQGSKNIQYF.

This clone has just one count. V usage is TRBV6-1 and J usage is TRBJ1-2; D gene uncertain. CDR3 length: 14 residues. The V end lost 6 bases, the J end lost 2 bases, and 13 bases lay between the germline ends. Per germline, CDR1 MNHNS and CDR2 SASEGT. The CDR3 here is CASRSLGSNYGYTF. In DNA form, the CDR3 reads TGTGCCAGCAGAAGTTTGGGATCCAACTATGGCTACACCTTC.

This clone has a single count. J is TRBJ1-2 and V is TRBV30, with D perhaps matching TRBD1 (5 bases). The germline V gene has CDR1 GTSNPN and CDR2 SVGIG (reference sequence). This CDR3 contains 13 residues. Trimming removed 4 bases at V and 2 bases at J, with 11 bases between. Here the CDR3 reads CAWTAGNNYGYTF. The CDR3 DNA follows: TGTGCCTGGACCGCAGGGAACAACTATGGCTACACCTTC.

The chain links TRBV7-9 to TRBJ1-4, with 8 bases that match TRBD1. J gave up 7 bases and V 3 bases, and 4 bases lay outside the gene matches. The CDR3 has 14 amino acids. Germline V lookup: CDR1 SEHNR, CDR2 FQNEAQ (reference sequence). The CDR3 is CASSLDRDGEKLFF. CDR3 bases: TGTGCCAGCAGCTTGGACAGGGATGGTGAAAAACTGTTTTTT.